The sequence of this TCR beta chain was determined in a study of tissue T cells after allogeneic stem cell transplantation. Findings and limits, study-wide: Anatomically similar tissues had similar TCR repertoires within each patient. In patients and mice, blood and spleen missed much of tissue repertoire.

This CDR3 has 15 amino acids. Germline assignment: CDR1 NNHDY and CDR2 SYVADS. Remarks on this clone: Its target is not known. One end of the junction is discordant with germline, which a read error may explain. The gene symbols are mouse symbols. From the germline J gene comes the end of the CDR3, since the read stops 1 residue before it. Distinct nucleotide sequences in the sample also encode this CDR3.

Specified time point: mouse harvest day 14 after allogeneic transplant. The graft held 10^6 splenic CD5+ T cells and 10^7 T-cell-depleted bone marrow cells. B6 (H2b) cells into BALB/c (H2d) mice; tissues taken at day 7 or 14. Survey-depth TCRbeta CDR3 sequencing reported V/J genes and productive frequencies. The table came from immunoSEQ multiplex PCR; TCRdb's copy has only in-frame clones and leaves some out. Of over 2,000 clones detected, roughly 40% appear once; the ten largest clones hold less than 35%. The sequencing input was lymph node tissue. This sequence was found in a female BALB/c mouse given C57BL/6 T cells with graft-versus-host disease after an allogeneic hematopoietic cell transplant. This chain links TRBV13-3 with TRBJ1-2; TRBD1 might be the D (5 bases). The CDR3 is CASSAGREANSDYTF. Partial CDR3 DNA: TGCGCCAGCAGTGCAGGGAGGGAAGCAAACTCCGACTACACC.